The entry below describes one T cell receptor beta chain. TCRdb's table, derived via immunoSEQ multiplex PCR, lists solely in-frame clones and lacks some. The sample lists 130,000 to 150,000 clones; more than 65% were seen once. The sample comes from a study of blood T cell repertoires in COVID-19. This CDR3 region has 15 residues. Looked up from germline, CDR1 is MNHEY and CDR2 is SVGAGI. Trimming pared 5 bases from V and 3 bases from J, leaving 16 bases between. This clonotype was sampled from a woman aged 45 to 65 in a cohort sampled during active or convalescent COVID-19. The chain combines TRBV6-5 with TRBJ1-2; D possibly corresponds to TRBD1 (5 bases). Sample: peripheral blood. The CDR3 DNA reads as TGTGCCAGCAGTACGGCGGGACCGCAATACTATGGCTACACCTTC. Its translation: CASSTAGPQYYGYTF.